This paragraph covers one T cell receptor beta chain sequence. Measured with immunoSEQ multiplex PCR; TCRdb has only the in-frame clones, and not every one. The sample records fewer than 130,000 clones, 70% to 80% being singletons. The sample comes from a study of blood T cell repertoires in COVID-19. Overall study: COVID-19 samples, acute and convalescent, were from the United States, Italy and Spain. PBMCs, B-cell-depleted T cells, or T cells provided the cDNA or gDNA that made up the material.

V gave up 5 bases and J gave up 1 base; unmatched junction bases: 6. The germline V gene encodes CDR1 SGHAT and CDR2 FQNNGV. This CDR3 region has 15 residues. The chain employs TRBV11-2 and TRBJ2-5; TRBD2 matches 8 bases. Sequenced sample: peripheral blood. This receptor was identified in a man in his 70s with active or convalescent COVID-19. Here the CDR3 reads CASSVMRGVQETQYF. The CDR3 bases are TGTGCCAGCAGCGTCATGCGGGGGGTCCAAGAGACCCAGTACTTC.